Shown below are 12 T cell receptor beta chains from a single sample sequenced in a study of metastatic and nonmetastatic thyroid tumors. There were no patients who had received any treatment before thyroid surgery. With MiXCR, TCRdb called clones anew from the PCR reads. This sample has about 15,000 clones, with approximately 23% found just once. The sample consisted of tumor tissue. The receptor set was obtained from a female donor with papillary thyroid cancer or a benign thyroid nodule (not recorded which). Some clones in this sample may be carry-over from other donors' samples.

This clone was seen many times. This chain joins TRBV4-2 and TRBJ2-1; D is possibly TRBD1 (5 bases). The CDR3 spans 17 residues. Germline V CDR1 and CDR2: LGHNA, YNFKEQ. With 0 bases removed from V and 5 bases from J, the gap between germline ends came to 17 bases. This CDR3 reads CASSQDLRKGQHNEQFF. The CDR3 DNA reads TGTGCCAGCAGCCAAGATTTAAGAAAGGGGCAGCACAATGAGCAGTTCTTC.

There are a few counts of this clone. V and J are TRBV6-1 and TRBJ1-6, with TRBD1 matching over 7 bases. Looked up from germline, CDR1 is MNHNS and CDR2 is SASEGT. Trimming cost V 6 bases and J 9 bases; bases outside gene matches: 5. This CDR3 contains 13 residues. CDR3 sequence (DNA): TGTGCCAGCAGACAGGGGAACATTTCACCCCTCCACTTT. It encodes CASRQGNISPLHF.

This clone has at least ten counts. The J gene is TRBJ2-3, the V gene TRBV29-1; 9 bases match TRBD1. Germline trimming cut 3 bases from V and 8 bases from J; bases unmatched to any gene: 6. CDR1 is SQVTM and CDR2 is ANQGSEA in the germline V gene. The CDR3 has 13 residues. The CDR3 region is CSVDGQGRGTQYF. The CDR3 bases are TGCAGCGTTGATGGACAGGGGAGAGGTACGCAGTATTTT.

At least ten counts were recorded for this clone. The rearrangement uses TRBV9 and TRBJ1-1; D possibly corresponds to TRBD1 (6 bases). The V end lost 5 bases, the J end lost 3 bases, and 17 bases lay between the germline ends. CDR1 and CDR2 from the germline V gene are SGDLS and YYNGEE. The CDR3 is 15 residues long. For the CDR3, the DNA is TGTGCCAGCAGTCCAGCGGGGGGGCATGACACTGAAGCTTTCTTT. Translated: CASSPAGGHDTEAFF.

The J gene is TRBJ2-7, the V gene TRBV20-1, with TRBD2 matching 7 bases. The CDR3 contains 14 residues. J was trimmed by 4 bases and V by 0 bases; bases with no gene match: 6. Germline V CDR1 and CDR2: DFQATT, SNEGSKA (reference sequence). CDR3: CSARDGLVIYEQYF. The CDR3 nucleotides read TGCAGTGCTAGAGATGGACTAGTTATATACGAGCAGTACTTC.

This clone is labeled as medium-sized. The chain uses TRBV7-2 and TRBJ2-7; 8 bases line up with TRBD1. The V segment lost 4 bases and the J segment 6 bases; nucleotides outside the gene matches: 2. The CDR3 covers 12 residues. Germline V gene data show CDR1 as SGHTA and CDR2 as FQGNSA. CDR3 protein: CASSSTGVEQYF. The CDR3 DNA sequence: TGTGCCAGCAGCTCGACAGGGGTCGAGCAGTACTTC.

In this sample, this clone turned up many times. The DNA of the CDR3 is TGCAGTGCTCTGGCCCCCGGGACGGGAGGAGGAGAGACCCAGTACTTC. This encodes CSALAPGTGGGETQYF. This rearrangement joins TRBV20-1 to TRBJ2-5, with 7 bases aligning to TRBD2. The CDR3 sequence is 16 residues long. J gave up 4 bases and V 5 bases, and 16 bases lay outside the gene matches. Germline V gives CDR1 DFQATT, CDR2 SNEGSKA (reference sequence).

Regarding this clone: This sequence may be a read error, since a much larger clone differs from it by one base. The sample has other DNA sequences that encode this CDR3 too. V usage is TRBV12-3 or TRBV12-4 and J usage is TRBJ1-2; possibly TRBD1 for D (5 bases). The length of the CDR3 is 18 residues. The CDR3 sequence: CASRLGTWRGGDNYGYAF. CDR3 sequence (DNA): TGTGCGAGCAGGCTTGGGACCTGGCGTGGGGGAGATAACTATGGCTACGCCTTC.

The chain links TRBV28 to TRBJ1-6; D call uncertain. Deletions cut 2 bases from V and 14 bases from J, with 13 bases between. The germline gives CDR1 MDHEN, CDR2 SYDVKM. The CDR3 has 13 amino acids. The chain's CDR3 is CASSLIKGRALHF. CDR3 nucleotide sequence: TGTGCCAGCAGTTTAATAAAGGGTAGGGCCCTCCACTTT.

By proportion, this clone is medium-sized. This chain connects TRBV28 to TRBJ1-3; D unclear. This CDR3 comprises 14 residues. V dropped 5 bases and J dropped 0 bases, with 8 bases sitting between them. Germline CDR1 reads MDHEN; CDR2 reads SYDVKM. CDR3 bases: TGTGCCAGCAGTAGAGTACCCTCTGGAAACACCATATATTTT. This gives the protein CASSRVPSGNTIYF.

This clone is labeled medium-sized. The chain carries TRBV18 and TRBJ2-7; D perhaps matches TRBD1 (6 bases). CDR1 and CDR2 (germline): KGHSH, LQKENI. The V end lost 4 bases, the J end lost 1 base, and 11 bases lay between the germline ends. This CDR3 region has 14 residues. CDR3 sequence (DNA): TGTGCCAGCTCACGGGAACAGGGTTCCTACGAGCAGTACTTC. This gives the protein CASSREQGSYEQYF.

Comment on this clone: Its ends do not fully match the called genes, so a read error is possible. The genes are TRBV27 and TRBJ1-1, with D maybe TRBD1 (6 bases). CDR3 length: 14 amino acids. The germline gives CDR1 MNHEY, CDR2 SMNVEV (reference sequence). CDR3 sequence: CASSPSGGGTESFF. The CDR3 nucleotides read TGTGCCAGCAGTCCATCGGGGGGGGGCACTGAATCTTTCTTT.